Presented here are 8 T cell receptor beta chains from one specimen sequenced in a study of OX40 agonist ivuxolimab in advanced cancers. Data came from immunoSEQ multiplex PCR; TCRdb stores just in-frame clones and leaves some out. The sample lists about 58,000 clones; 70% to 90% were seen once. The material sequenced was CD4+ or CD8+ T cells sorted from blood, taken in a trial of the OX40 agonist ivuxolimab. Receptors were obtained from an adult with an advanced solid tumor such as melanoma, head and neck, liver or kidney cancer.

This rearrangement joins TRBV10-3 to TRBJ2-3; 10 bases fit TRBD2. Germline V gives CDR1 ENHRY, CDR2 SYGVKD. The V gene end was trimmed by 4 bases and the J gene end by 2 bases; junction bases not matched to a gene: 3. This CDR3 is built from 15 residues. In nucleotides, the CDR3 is TGTGCCATCAGTGGGACTAGCGGAACCACAGATACGCAGTATTTT. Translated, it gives CAISGTSGTTDTQYF.

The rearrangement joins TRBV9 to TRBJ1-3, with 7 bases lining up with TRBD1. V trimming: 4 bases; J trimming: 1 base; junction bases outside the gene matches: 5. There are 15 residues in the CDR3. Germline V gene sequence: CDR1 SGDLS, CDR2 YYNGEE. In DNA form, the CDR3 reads TGTGCCAGCAGCACCGGGACAGTTTCTGGAAACACCATATATTTT. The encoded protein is CASSTGTVSGNTIYF.

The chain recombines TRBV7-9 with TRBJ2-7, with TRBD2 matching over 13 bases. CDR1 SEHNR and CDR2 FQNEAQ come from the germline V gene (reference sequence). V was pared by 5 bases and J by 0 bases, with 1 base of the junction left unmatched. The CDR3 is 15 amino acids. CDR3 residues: CASSGTSGDSYEQYV. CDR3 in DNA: TGTGCCAGCAGCGGGACTAGCGGGGACTCCTACGAGCAGTACGTC.

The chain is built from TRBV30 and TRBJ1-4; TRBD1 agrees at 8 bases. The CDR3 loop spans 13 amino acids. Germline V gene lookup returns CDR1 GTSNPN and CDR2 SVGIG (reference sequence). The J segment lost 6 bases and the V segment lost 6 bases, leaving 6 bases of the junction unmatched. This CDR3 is CACAAGGHEKLFF. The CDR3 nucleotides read TGTGCCTGTGCCGCAGGGGGCCATGAAAAACTGTTTTTT.

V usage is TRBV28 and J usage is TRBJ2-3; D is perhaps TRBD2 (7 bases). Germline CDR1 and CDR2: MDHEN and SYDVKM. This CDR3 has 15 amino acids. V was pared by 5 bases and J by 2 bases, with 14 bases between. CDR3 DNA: TGTGCCAGCAGTCCAAAGGGGGACTACACAGATACGCAGTATTTT. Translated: CASSPKGDYTDTQYF.

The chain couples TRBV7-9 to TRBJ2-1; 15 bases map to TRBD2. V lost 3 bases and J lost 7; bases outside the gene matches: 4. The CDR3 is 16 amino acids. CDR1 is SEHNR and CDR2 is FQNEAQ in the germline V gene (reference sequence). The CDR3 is CASSFGTSGRMNEQFF. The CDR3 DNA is TGTGCCAGCAGCTTCGGGACTAGCGGGAGGATGAATGAGCAGTTCTTC. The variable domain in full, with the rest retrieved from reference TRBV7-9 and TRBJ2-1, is DTGVSQNPRHKITKRGQNVTFRCDPISEHNRLYWYRQTLGQGPEFLTYFQNEAQLEKSRLLSDRFSAERPKGSFSTLEIQRTEQGDSAMYLCASSFGTSGRMNEQFFGPGTRLTVL.

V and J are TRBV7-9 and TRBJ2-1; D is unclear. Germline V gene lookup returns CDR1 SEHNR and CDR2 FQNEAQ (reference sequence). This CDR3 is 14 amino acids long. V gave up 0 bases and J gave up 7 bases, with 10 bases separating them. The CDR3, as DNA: TGTGCCAGCAGCTTAGCGGGCCTGGTAAATGAGCAGTTCTTC. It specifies CASSLAGLVNEQFF.

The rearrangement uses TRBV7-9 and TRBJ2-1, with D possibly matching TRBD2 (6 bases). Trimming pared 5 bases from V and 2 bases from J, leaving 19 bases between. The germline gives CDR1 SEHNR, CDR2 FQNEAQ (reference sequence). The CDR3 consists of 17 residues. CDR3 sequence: CASSAPERVVPYNEQFF. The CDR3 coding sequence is TGTGCCAGCAGCGCGCCTGAGCGGGTGGTTCCCTACAATGAGCAGTTCTTC.